This T cell receptor (beta chain) emerged from a study of cytomegalovirus exposure and HLA in healthy donors. Study outcomes and limitations: In a later analysis, an Asian-associated ancestry cluster reportedly showed fewer N-insertions than the roughly 700-donor mean.

Primers included in the PCR were 60 Vbeta and 13 Jbeta primers. Profiling relied on immunoSEQ multiplex PCR, and the TCRdb table lists in-frame clones only, not all of them. The repertoire has tens of thousands of clones, 70% to 80% of them found once; the top ten carry about 8%. On this clone: Its antigen remains unidentified.

CDR3 length equals 11 residues. V was trimmed by 3 bases and J by 3 bases, leaving 5 bases between them. Germline CDR1 reads SQVTM; CDR2 reads ANQGSEA. The TCR originated in a woman aged 30 to 39 in good health and CMV-seropositive. The sequencing input was PBMCs. The chain uses TRBV29-1 and TRBJ1-2, with D possibly TRBD1 on 5 matching bases. The CDR3 sequence: CSVETDYGYTF. The CDR3 DNA sequence: TGCAGCGTTGAGACAGACTATGGCTACACCTTC.